This is a list of T cell receptor beta chains from one sample in a study of shared clonotypes between healthy human individuals. The method was immunoSEQ multiplex PCR; TCRdb's version includes in-frame clones alone and lacks a portion of them. The sample holds millions of clones; 85% to 95% are singletons and the top ten take under 2%. Sequenced material: naive CD8+ T cells from PBMCs. These receptors all come from a man aged 18 to 29 in good health. Some clones in this sample may be carry-over from other donors' samples. Each CDR3 is given with its conserved first and last residue. The D gene is left open where the match is weak. The listing skips clone size in some rows; elsewhere it reads once, few, many or a size class.

cdr3_aa: CASSLAGFPNSEQYF
cdr3_nt: TGCGCCAGCAGCTTGGCCGGGTTCCCAAACTCCGAGCAGTACTTC
v_call: TRBV5-1
clone_size: .
j_call: TRBJ2-7
d_call: .

cdr3_aa: CASSQGARAFF
cdr3_nt: TGTGCCAGCAGCCAAGGGGCGAGGGCTTTCTTT
v_call: TRBV14
clone_size: few
j_call: TRBJ1-1
d_call: .

cdr3_aa: CASSHVANTEAFF
cdr3_nt: TGCGCCAGCAGCCACGTCGCTAACACTGAAGCTTTCTTT
v_call: TRBV4-3
clone_size: .
j_call: TRBJ1-1
d_call: .

cdr3_aa: CASSFYRSYEQYF
cdr3_nt: TGTGCCAGCAGTTTTTACAGGTCTTACGAGCAGTACTTC
v_call: TRBV28
clone_size: .
j_call: TRBJ2-7
d_call: .

cdr3_aa: CASSIPGWTLGAFF
cdr3_nt: TGTGCCAGTAGTATACCAGGGTGGACCCTGGGAGCTTTCTTT
v_call: TRBV19
clone_size: .
j_call: TRBJ1-1
d_call: .

cdr3_aa: CASNPGAGTGWSHEQYF
cdr3_nt: TGTGCCAGCAACCCAGGAGCGGGTACAGGCTGGAGCCACGAGCAGTACTTC
v_call: TRBV28
clone_size: .
j_call: TRBJ2-7
d_call: .

cdr3_aa: CASSFSTGELTGEQYF
cdr3_nt: TGTGCCAGCAGCTTCTCAACAGGGGAACTCACGGGCGAGCAGTACTTC
v_call: TRBV5-6
clone_size: .
j_call: TRBJ2-7
d_call: TRBD1

cdr3_aa: CASSSPGVIAGQETQYF
cdr3_nt: TGTGCCAGCAGCTCCCCTGGAGTGATAGCGGGGCAAGAGACCCAGTACTTC
v_call: TRBV7-8
clone_size: .
j_call: TRBJ2-5
d_call: TRBD2

cdr3_aa: CASSQERAFNEKLFF
cdr3_nt: TGCGCCAGCAGCCAAGAAAGGGCATTTAATGAAAAACTGTTTTTT
v_call: TRBV4-1
clone_size: .
j_call: TRBJ1-4
d_call: .

cdr3_aa: CASSPGRAAYEQYF
cdr3_nt: TGTGCCAGCAGCCCGGGGAGGGCCGCGTACGAGCAGTACTTC
v_call: TRBV9
clone_size: .
j_call: TRBJ2-7
d_call: TRBD2

cdr3_aa: CASSGRKGATEAFF
cdr3_nt: TGTGCCAGCAGCGGCCGGAAGGGGGCCACTGAAGCTTTCTTT
v_call: TRBV7-9
clone_size: .
j_call: TRBJ1-1
d_call: TRBD1

cdr3_aa: CASSGLGREQYF
cdr3_nt: TGTGCCAGTTCGGGATTAGGGCGCGAGCAGTACTTC
v_call: TRBV19
clone_size: .
j_call: TRBJ2-7
d_call: .

cdr3_aa: CASSLRRGRGKDTQYF
cdr3_nt: TGTGCCAGCAGCTTACGCCGGGGACGGGGGAAAGATACGCAGTATTTT
v_call: TRBV13
clone_size: .
j_call: TRBJ2-3
d_call: .

cdr3_aa: CASSLEGGPVDTQYF
cdr3_nt: TGTGCCAGCAGCTTGGAGGGAGGGCCGGTAGATACGCAGTATTTT
v_call: TRBV5-6
clone_size: .
j_call: TRBJ2-3
d_call: TRBD2

cdr3_aa: CASTFPGGTDTQYF
cdr3_nt: TGTGCCAGCACGTTTCCGGGGGGCACAGATACGCAGTATTTT
v_call: TRBV27
clone_size: .
j_call: TRBJ2-3
d_call: .

cdr3_aa: CASSFQGGSYNEQFF
cdr3_nt: TGTGCCAGCAGCTTCCAGGGGGGCTCCTACAATGAGCAGTTCTTC
v_call: TRBV7-9
clone_size: .
j_call: TRBJ2-1
d_call: .

cdr3_aa: CASSPEGLAGELDTQYF
cdr3_nt: TGTGCCAGCAGCCCCGAAGGGCTAGCGGGAGAATTAGATACGCAGTATTTT
v_call: TRBV7-8
clone_size: .
j_call: TRBJ2-3
d_call: TRBD2

cdr3_aa: CASSATGKPGELFF
cdr3_nt: TGTGCCAGCAGTGCTACGGGAAAACCCGGGGAGCTGTTTTTT
v_call: TRBV6-4
clone_size: once
j_call: TRBJ2-2
d_call: .

cdr3_aa: CASSERQGPEAFF
cdr3_nt: TGTGCCAGCAGTGAAAGGCAGGGACCTGAAGCTTTCTTT
v_call: TRBV6-1
clone_size: .
j_call: TRBJ1-1
d_call: .

cdr3_aa: CASSPGQGLTDTQYF
cdr3_nt: TGTGCCAGCAGTCCGGGACAGGGTCTGACAGATACGCAGTATTTT
v_call: TRBV6-5
clone_size: once
j_call: TRBJ2-3
d_call: TRBD1

cdr3_aa: CASSLSTGDYSYEQYF
cdr3_nt: TGTGCCAGCAGTTTATCTACAGGGGATTATTCCTACGAGCAGTACTTC
v_call: TRBV27
clone_size: .
j_call: TRBJ2-7
d_call: TRBD1

cdr3_aa: CASSALRLRDNEQFF
cdr3_nt: TGTGCCAGCAGTGCACTACGGCTTCGAGACAATGAGCAGTTCTTC
v_call: TRBV27
clone_size: .
j_call: TRBJ2-1
d_call: .

cdr3_aa: CASSGNPTGNRAYEQYF
cdr3_nt: TGTGCCAGCAGCGGAAACCCCACGGGCAACCGGGCCTACGAGCAGTACTTC
v_call: TRBV9
clone_size: .
j_call: TRBJ2-7
d_call: .

cdr3_aa: CASSFSSYRTDTQYF
cdr3_nt: TGTGCCAGCAGTTTTTCCAGTTACCGCACCGATACGCAGTATTTT
v_call: TRBV27
clone_size: .
j_call: TRBJ2-3
d_call: .

cdr3_aa: CASPLDREAPFHEQYF
cdr3_nt: TGTGCCAGCCCACTGGACAGGGAGGCGCCGTTCCACGAGCAGTACTTC
v_call: TRBV2
clone_size: .
j_call: TRBJ2-7
d_call: TRBD1

cdr3_aa: CASSPTTSGTEAFF
cdr3_nt: TGTGCCAGCAGCCCGACCACTTCGGGCACTGAAGCTTTCTTT
v_call: TRBV7-9
clone_size: .
j_call: TRBJ1-1
d_call: .

cdr3_aa: CASSPRSSTDTQYF
cdr3_nt: TGTGCCAGCAGCCCCCGTTCTAGCACAGATACGCAGTATTTT
v_call: TRBV13
clone_size: .
j_call: TRBJ2-3
d_call: .

cdr3_aa: CAWSVRAGWNEQYF
cdr3_nt: TGTGCCTGGAGTGTACGAGCGGGCTGGAACGAGCAGTACTTC
v_call: TRBV30
clone_size: .
j_call: TRBJ2-7
d_call: .

cdr3_aa: CASSLGRSSYNEQFF
cdr3_nt: TGTGCCAGCAGCTTAGGCCGAAGCTCCTACAATGAGCAGTTCTTC
v_call: TRBV11-2
clone_size: .
j_call: TRBJ2-1
d_call: .

cdr3_aa: CASSPDPGGSEQFF
cdr3_nt: TGCGCCAGCAGCCCTGACCCCGGGGGTAGTGAGCAGTTCTTC
v_call: TRBV5-1
clone_size: .
j_call: TRBJ2-1
d_call: .